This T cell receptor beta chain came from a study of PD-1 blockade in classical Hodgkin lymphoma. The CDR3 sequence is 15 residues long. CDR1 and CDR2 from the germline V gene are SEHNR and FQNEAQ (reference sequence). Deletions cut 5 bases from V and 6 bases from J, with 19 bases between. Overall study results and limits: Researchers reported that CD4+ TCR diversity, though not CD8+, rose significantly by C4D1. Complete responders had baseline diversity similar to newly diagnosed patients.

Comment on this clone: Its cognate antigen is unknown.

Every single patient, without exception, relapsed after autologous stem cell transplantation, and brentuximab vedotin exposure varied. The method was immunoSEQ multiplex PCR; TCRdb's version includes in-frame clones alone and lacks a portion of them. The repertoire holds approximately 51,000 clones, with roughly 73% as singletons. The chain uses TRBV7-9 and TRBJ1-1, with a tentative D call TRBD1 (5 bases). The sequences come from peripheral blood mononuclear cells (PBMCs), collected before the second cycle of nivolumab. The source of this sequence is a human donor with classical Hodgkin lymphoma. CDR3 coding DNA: TGTGCCAGCAGCCTACTATCGGGGCCTGGGGCTGAAGCTTTCTTT. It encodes CASSLLSGPGAEAFF.